These 19 T cell receptor beta chains were all obtained from the same sample, sequenced in a study of T cell changes during pregnancy in multiple sclerosis. Method: immunoSEQ multiplex PCR; TCRdb's copy keeps in-frame clones and lacks some. Among approximately 20,000 clones listed, roughly 90% were seen once. Sequences were derived from CD8+ T cells from peripheral blood mononuclear cells, sampled in the third trimester of pregnancy. These receptors all stem from a female donor in good health, enrolled as a control in a pregnancy study.

The genes are TRBV2 and TRBJ1-2, with TRBD1 matching over 11 bases. CDR3 length equals 17 residues. The germline V gene encodes CDR1 SNHLY and CDR2 FYNNEI. With 6 bases clipped from V and 4 bases from J, the junction kept 13 bases outside the gene matches. Here the CDR3 DNA reads TGTGCCAGCAGCTCCCGGGACAGGGGGGATGTTTTCTATGGCTACACCTTC. This sequence encodes CASSSRDRGDVFYGYTF.

The V call is TRBV9, the J call TRBJ2-3, with 8 bases fitting TRBD2. The CDR3 is 16 residues long. Germline loops: CDR1 SGDLS, CDR2 YYNGEE. V dropped 4 bases and J dropped 0; count of bases not matched to a gene: 7. The CDR3 protein is CASSPRGGGSTDTQYF. CDR3 DNA: TGTGCCAGCAGCCCAAGGGGCGGGGGGAGCACAGATACGCAGTATTTT.

The chain employs TRBV6-5 and TRBJ2-5; 9 bases fit TRBD1. V lost 3 bases, J lost 5 bases, and 4 bases stayed unmatched. The CDR3 is made up of 14 amino acids. The germline V gene encodes CDR1 MNHEY and CDR2 SVGAGI. CDR3 sequence reads: CASSYTGGRETQYF. The DNA of the CDR3 is TGTGCCAGCAGTTATACAGGGGGCCGGGAGACCCAGTACTTC.

This chain connects TRBV28 to TRBJ2-7; 12 nucleotides agree with TRBD1. This CDR3 is 16 amino acids long. V trimming: 3 bases; J trimming: 5 bases; junction bases outside the gene matches: 8. Germline V CDR1 and CDR2: MDHEN, SYDVKM. The CDR3 DNA reads TGTGCCAGCAGTTTTGTCCCGGGACAGGGGGCCCACGAGCAGTACTTC. Translated, it gives CASSFVPGQGAHEQYF.

In this sample, this clone turned up once. In nucleotides, the CDR3 is TGTGCCAGCAGTCGGACTCCTCTCTACGAGCAGTACTTC. Its translation: CASSRTPLYEQYF. V gene TRBV27 combines with J gene TRBJ2-7; weak D call: TRBD2 (5 bases). The CDR3 spans 13 residues. In germline, CDR1 is MNHEY, CDR2 SMNVEV (reference sequence). The germline V and J ends were trimmed by 5 bases and 3 bases, with 11 bases remaining between them.

CDR3 sequence (DNA): TGCGCCAGCAGCCAAGCGGGGGGCACAGATACGCAGTATTTT. Translating it yields CASSQAGGTDTQYF. This rearrangement joins TRBV4-3 to TRBJ2-3, with D maybe TRBD2 (6 bases). The CDR3 totals 14 residues. Germline-derived CDR1 and CDR2 are LGHNA and YSLEER. Deletions cut 1 base from V and 1 base from J, with 6 bases between.

The chain uses TRBV4-1 and TRBJ2-1; TRBD1 matches at 10 bases. V gave up 4 bases and J gave up 6 bases; unmatched junction bases: 6. The CDR3 runs 15 residues. CDR1 MGHRA and CDR2 YSYEKL come from the germline V gene. The CDR3 here is CASSRTTGGLNEQFF. In DNA, the CDR3 is TGCGCCAGCAGCCGCACGACAGGGGGCCTCAATGAGCAGTTCTTC.

The CDR3, as DNA: TGTGCCATAGAAACTCGACAGAATACCTACAATGAGCAGTTCTTC. It is translated as CAIETRQNTYNEQFF. V gene TRBV7-9 combines with J gene TRBJ2-1, with a possible D match to TRBD1 (5 bases). The CDR3 consists of 15 residues. CDR1 is SEHNR and CDR2 is FQNEAQ in the germline V gene (reference sequence). V lost 10 bases, J lost 2 bases, and 18 bases lay in between.

This rearrangement joins TRBV7-9 to TRBJ2-1; D gene uncertain. Per germline, CDR1 SEHNR and CDR2 FQNEAQ (reference sequence). The CDR3 covers 16 residues. Trimming took 1 base from V and 4 from J, leaving 14 bases between them. CDR3 in amino acids: CASSLVLAATYNEQFF. The CDR3 region has the DNA TGTGCCAGCAGCTTAGTGTTGGCGGCTACTTACAATGAGCAGTTCTTC.

This clone was seen only once. The genes are TRBV18 and TRBJ1-2, with D possibly matching TRBD1 (6 bases). This CDR3 spans 14 amino acids. V was clipped by 0 bases and J by 7 bases, with 12 bases between them. Germline V gene lookup returns CDR1 KGHSH and CDR2 LQKENI. CDR3 bases: TGTGCCAGCTCACCACCGCTGGGGGCTGGTGGCTACACCTTC. Amino acids: CASSPPLGAGGYTF.

The chain has TRBV7-9 and TRBJ2-7; D is perhaps TRBD2 (7 bases). The CDR3 runs to 14 residues. The V gene's germline CDR1 is SEHNR and CDR2 FQNEAQ (reference sequence). V shed 4 bases and J shed 0 bases, with 10 bases lying between them. CDR3: CASSSGGLSYEQYF. The CDR3 DNA sequence: TGTGCCAGCAGCTCGGGGGGCCTCTCCTACGAGCAGTACTTC.

Comment on this clone: Other DNA sequences within the sample encode an identical CDR3. The genes are TRBV7-8 and TRBJ1-2, with 10 bases aligning to TRBD1. V gave up 3 bases and J gave up 3 bases; unmatched junction bases: 1. This CDR3 has 14 residues. CDR1 and CDR2 (germline): SGHVS, FQNEAQ. The CDR3 reads CASSLGTGDYGYTF. CDR3 DNA: TGTGCCAGCAGCTTGGGGACAGGGGACTATGGCTACACCTTC.

The chain uses TRBV6-6 and TRBJ2-2, with 7 bases that match TRBD1. The CDR3 sequence is 16 residues long. Germline CDR1 reads MNHNY; CDR2 reads SVGAGI (reference sequence). With 6 bases clipped from V and 6 bases from J, the junction kept 13 bases outside the gene matches. CDR3 in DNA: TGTGCCAGCAGGCCCAGACAGGGTGAAGCTCCCGGGGAGCTGTTTTTT. Its protein is CASRPRQGEAPGELFF.

The chain links TRBV5-4 to TRBJ2-7, with TRBD2 identical over 11 bases. The germline gives CDR1 SGHNT, CDR2 YYREEE (reference sequence). The J segment lost 6 bases and the V segment lost 0 bases, leaving 11 bases of the junction unmatched. The CDR3 length is 17 residues. The CDR3 DNA is TGTGCCAGCAGCTTGGTAACTAGCGGGGGAGGGTCTGTCGAGCAGTACTTC. It specifies CASSLVTSGGGSVEQYF. Complete variable domain (other parts from reference TRBV5-4 and TRBJ2-7): ETGVTQSPTHLIKTRGQQVTLRCSSQSGHNTVSWYQQALGQGPQFIFQYYREEENGRGNFPPRFSGLQFPNYSSELNVNALELDDSALYLCASSLVTSGGGSVEQYFGPGTRLTVT.

V is TRBV4-3 and J is TRBJ2-6; D may be TRBD1 (6 bases). CDR1 is LGHNA, CDR2 YSLEER, per germline. V lost 1 base, J lost 1 base, and 11 bases lay in between. The CDR3 totals 17 residues. CDR3 residues: CASSQGLTGSGANVLTF. The CDR3 DNA is TGCGCCAGCAGCCAAGGGCTTACAGGGTCTGGGGCCAACGTCCTGACTTTC.

The V gene is TRBV11-2, the J gene TRBJ2-1, with D uncertain. Germline CDR1 reads SGHAT; CDR2 reads FQNNGV. The CDR3 has 12 residues. The germline V and J ends were trimmed by 5 bases and 5 bases, with 7 bases remaining between them. CDR3 in amino acids: CASSPHHNEQFF. In nucleotides, the CDR3 is TGTGCCAGCAGCCCACACCACAATGAGCAGTTCTTC.

The V call is TRBV9, the J call TRBJ2-3; D unresolved. Germline values: CDR1 SGDLS, CDR2 YYNGEE. V lost 4 bases, J lost 5 bases, and 8 bases lay in between. The CDR3 is 12 amino acids. The CDR3 nucleotides read TGTGCCAGCAGCCAGACGGGAGATACGCAGTATTTT. It encodes CASSQTGDTQYF. Variable domain in full (rest from reference TRBV9 and TRBJ2-3): DSGVTQTPKHLITATGQRVTLRCSPRSGDLSVYWYQQSLDQGLQFLIQYYNGEERAKGNILERFSAQQFPDLHSELNLSSLELGDSALYFCASSQTGDTQYFGPGTRLTVL.

This clone occurred once. This rearrangement joins TRBV7-6 to TRBJ2-7; 8 nucleotides align to TRBD1. V shed 4 bases and J 1 base; nucleotides not matched to a gene: 6. CDR3 length equals 15 residues. The germline V gene encodes CDR1 SGHVS and CDR2 FNYEAQ. The CDR3 here is CASSSDRGPSYEQYF. The CDR3 nucleotides are TGTGCCAGCAGCTCCGACAGGGGCCCGTCCTACGAGCAGTACTTC.

The chain employs TRBV2 and TRBJ1-1; 7 nucleotides line up with TRBD1. This CDR3 spans 11 amino acids. V gave up 8 bases and J gave up 6 bases; unmatched junction bases: 3. Germline V gives CDR1 SNHLY, CDR2 FYNNEI. CDR3 sequence reads: CASYRGPEAFF. The CDR3 DNA follows: TGTGCCAGCTACAGGGGCCCTGAAGCTTTCTTT.